These 21 T cell receptor beta chains were all obtained from the same sample, sequenced in a study of blood T cells in healthy people across ages. A J-beta primer mix and a sample-barcoded 5' primer were used in a second PCR of roughly 6 to 11 cycles. MiXCR was run by TCRdb on the 5' RACE reads, yielding one entry per CDR3 protein. The sample includes about 1,500,000 distinct CDR3 sequences, 28% of them seen just once. The sequenced sample was blood. The receptors here all came from a woman aged 25-40 years in good health.

This chain uses TRBV5-1 with TRBJ2-1; 8 positions match TRBD1. V lost 5 bases, J lost 10 bases, and 5 bases stayed unmatched. Per the germline V gene, CDR1 is SGHRS and CDR2 is YFSETQ. CDR3 length equals 12 residues. The CDR3 DNA sequence: TGCGCCAGCAGGGCAGGGGGCAGAGAGCAGTTCTTC. Its translation is CASRAGGREQFF. The variable domain in full, completed from reference TRBV5-1 and TRBJ2-1, reads KAGVTQTPRYLIKTRGQQVTLSCSPISGHRSVSWYQQTPGQGLQFLFEYFSETQRNKGNFPGRFSGRQFSNSRSEMNVSTLELGDSALYLCASRAGGREQFFGPGTRLTVL.

This clonotype has ten or more counts. The chain uses TRBV27 and TRBJ2-1; 11 bases are a match to TRBD2. V lost 3 bases, J lost 7 bases, and 17 bases stayed unmatched. Germline V gives CDR1 MNHEY, CDR2 SMNVEV (reference sequence). The CDR3 consists of 19 residues. CDR3 sequence (DNA): TGTGCCAGCAGTTTCACCCCAACTAGACTAGCGGGGTCGAGTAATGAGCAGTTCTTC. It translates to CASSFTPTRLAGSSNEQFF.

The chain uses TRBV28 and TRBJ2-7; D possibly uses TRBD1 or TRBD2 (5 bases each). V lost 6 bases and J 3 bases, leaving 15 bases between the germline ends. CDR3 length equals 14 residues. Germline loops: CDR1 MDHEN, CDR2 SYDVKM. The CDR3 loop reads CASRGESSGYEQYF. The CDR3 region has the DNA TGTGCCAGCAGGGGGGAGTCTTCTGGCTACGAGCAGTACTTC.

This clonotype has just a few counts. V and J are TRBV15 and TRBJ2-5, with D perhaps matching TRBD1 or TRBD2 (6 bases each). The germline CDR1 and CDR2 sequences are LNHNV and YYDKDF (reference sequence). Deletions cut 0 bases from V and 4 bases from J, with 9 bases between. This CDR3 comprises 14 residues. The CDR3 DNA reads TGTGCCACCAGCAGAGATGGGGGGCTAGAGACCCAGTACTTC. Amino acids: CATSRDGGLETQYF. The whole variable domain, filled in from reference TRBV15 and TRBJ2-5, reads DAMVIQNPRYQVTQFGKPVTLSCSQTLNHNVMYWYQQKSSQAPKLLFHYYDKDFNNEADTPDNFQSRRPNTSFCFLDIRSPGLGDTAMYLCATSRDGGLETQYFGPGTRLLVL.

This clonotype has a count of ten or more. The chain combines TRBV10-2 with TRBJ1-4, with 9 nucleotides matching TRBD1. Germline values: CDR1 WSHSY, CDR2 SAAADI. Germline trimming cut 2 bases from V and 3 bases from J; bases unmatched to any gene: 4. This CDR3 region has 16 residues. CDR3 coding DNA: TGCGCCAGCAGTGAGCCGGGACAGGGTGCTAATGAAAAACTGTTTTTT. This codes for CASSEPGQGANEKLFF.

This clonotype was detected ten times or more. In nucleotides, the CDR3 is TGTGCAACCCGGGACGGGGCAGGAGAGCAGTACTTC. Translation: CATRDGAGEQYF. The rearrangement uses TRBV6-1 and TRBJ2-7; tentatively, D is TRBD1 or TRBD2 (5 bases each). This CDR3 is 12 amino acids long. Per germline, CDR1 MNHNS and CDR2 SASEGT.

This clonotype was seen more than once but under ten times. This chain joins TRBV7-2 and TRBJ1-2, with 8 bases identical to TRBD1. CDR3 length: 15 amino acids. CDR1 and CDR2 (germline): SGHTA, FQGNSA. The V gene end was trimmed by 5 bases and the J gene end by 5 bases; junction bases not matched to a gene: 10. The CDR3 DNA reads as TGTGCCAGCAGCCCCCGGGGGGACAGGCCTTATGGCTACACCTTC. It specifies CASSPRGDRPYGYTF.

The chain carries TRBV19 and TRBJ1-5; TRBD1 might be the D (5 bases). From germline, CDR1 is LNHDA and CDR2 SQIVND (reference sequence). V lost 7 bases, J lost 0 bases, and 13 bases lay in between. This CDR3 spans 15 amino acids. CDR3 in DNA: TGTGCCAGTAAAGGGGTTTCCTATAGCAATCAGCCCCAGCATTTT. As protein: CASKGVSYSNQPQHF.

This chain connects TRBV9 to TRBJ2-4; 7 bases fit TRBD2. The CDR3 extends over 17 amino acids. The trim removed 0 bases at V and 13 bases at J, leaving 19 bases unmatched. Germline CDR1 reads SGDLS; CDR2 reads YYNGEE. The DNA of the CDR3 is TGTGCCAGCAGCGTAGCTCCTAGCGGAGCTTGGGGGAATGAGCAGTACTTC. Encoded protein: CASSVAPSGAWGNEQYF.

This clonotype was observed a handful of times. The chain has TRBV6-6 and TRBJ1-1; possible D gene TRBD1, 5 bases. The germline gives CDR1 MNHNY, CDR2 SVGAGI (reference sequence). V was pared by 8 bases and J by 1 base, with 11 bases between. The CDR3 extends over 13 amino acids. The CDR3 here is CASRPGTNTEAFF. The DNA for the CDR3 is TGTGCCAGCCGGCCCGGGACGAACACTGAAGCTTTCTTT.

The chain joins TRBV9 to TRBJ1-2; D uncertain. This CDR3 contains 13 residues. Trimming pared 0 bases from V and 7 bases from J, leaving 10 bases between. Germline V gives CDR1 SGDLS, CDR2 YYNGEE. The CDR3 nucleotides read TGTGCCAGCAGCGTAGCGGAGGTGGGTGGCTACACCTTC. This codes for CASSVAEVGGYTF.

The chain carries TRBV7-6 and TRBJ2-1, with D perhaps TRBD2 (5 bases). CDR1 is SGHVS, CDR2 FNYEAQ, per germline. Between the trimmed V and J ends, which lost 5 bases and 0 bases, there was a span of 11 bases. The CDR3 is 15 amino acids. The CDR3 protein is CASSPEVRSYNEQFF. The DNA of the CDR3 is TGTGCCAGCAGCCCGGAGGTCCGCTCCTACAATGAGCAGTTCTTC.

V gene TRBV7-2 combines with J gene TRBJ2-7, with 11 bases matching TRBD2. CDR3 size: 15 residues. Germline assignment: CDR1 SGHTA and CDR2 FQGNSA. Trimming cost V 3 bases and J 7 bases; bases outside gene matches: 8. The CDR3 DNA sequence: TGTGCCAGCAGCTTTACTAGCGGGGGCTACAATGAGCAGTACTTC. Protein product: CASSFTSGGYNEQYF.

The chain couples TRBV19 to TRBJ2-1; 8 bases are shared with TRBD2. Germline V CDR1 and CDR2: LNHDA, SQIVND (reference sequence). With V trimmed by 7 bases and J by 9 bases, 11 bases remained unmatched. The CDR3 consists of 14 residues. In DNA form, the CDR3 reads TGTGCCAGTATGACGGGAGGGCCTATCAGTGAGCAGTTCTTC. Protein product: CASMTGGPISEQFF.

This clonotype occurred many times. Here the CDR3 DNA reads TGTGCCAGCAGACGCTCACAGGGTTTTGAGACCCAGTACTTC. Translating gives CASRRSQGFETQYF. The V call is TRBV27, the J call TRBJ2-5; maybe TRBD1 (6 bases). The CDR3 loop spans 14 amino acids. Trimming took 6 bases from V and 5 from J, leaving 16 bases between them. CDR1 is MNHEY, CDR2 SMNVEV, per germline (reference sequence).

The chain employs TRBV27 and TRBJ1-4; 7 bases are shared with TRBD1. Germline V gene sequence: CDR1 MNHEY, CDR2 SMNVEV (reference sequence). The CDR3 sequence is 14 residues long. V shed 6 bases and J 8 bases; nucleotides not matched to a gene: 9. CDR3 amino acids: CASRATGDFEKLFF. For the CDR3, the DNA is TGTGCCAGCAGGGCTACAGGGGATTTCGAAAAACTGTTTTTT.

With regard to this clonotype: This may stem from a read error, because a much larger clone lies one nucleotide away. The rearrangement links TRBV5-1 to TRBJ1-4; D is possibly TRBD1 (6 bases). The CDR3 is 15 residues long. CDR1 and CDR2 from the germline V gene are SGHRS and YFSETQ. CDR3 protein: CASSLGRTAGGKRFF. Written as DNA, the CDR3 is TGCGCCAGCAGCTTAGGCCGGACAGCGGGGGGAAAACGGTTTTTT.

The J gene is TRBJ1-1, the V gene TRBV11-2; D gene uncertain. The CDR3 spans 16 residues. From germline, CDR1 is SGHAT and CDR2 FQNNGV. The ends were cut back, 5 bases at V and 0 bases at J, with 16 bases in the middle. Written as DNA, the CDR3 is TGTGCCAGCAGCCGCACAACTTTTATGCTGAACACTGAAGCTTTCTTT. This sequence encodes CASSRTTFMLNTEAFF.

This clonotype was counted at least ten times. V gene TRBV29-1 combines with J gene TRBJ2-7; the D gene could be TRBD1 or TRBD2 (6 bases each). Between the trimmed V and J ends, which lost 7 bases and 1 base, there was a span of 14 bases. This CDR3 contains 13 residues. CDR1 is SQVTM and CDR2 is ANQGSEA in the germline V gene. As DNA, the CDR3 is TGCAGCGCGGGGCCGGGGGCTTCCTACGAGCAGTACTTC. Its protein is CSAGPGASYEQYF.

This clonotype showed up just once. J is TRBJ2-7 and V is TRBV18; D might be TRBD2 (5 bases). CDR1 is KGHSH and CDR2 is LQKENI in the germline V gene. The CDR3 is 15 residues long. V shed 3 bases and J shed 3 bases, with 15 bases lying between them. As DNA, the CDR3 is TGTGCCAGCTCACCGGGTAGCAGAGGAGGCTACGAGCAGTACTTC. This sequence encodes CASSPGSRGGYEQYF. Supplemented by reference TRBV18 and TRBJ2-7, the full variable domain reads NAGVMQNPRHLVRRRGQEARLRCSPMKGHSHVYWYRQLPEEGLKFMVYLQKENIIDESGMPKERFSAEFPKEGPSILRIQQVVRGDSAAYFCASSPGSRGGYEQYFGPGTRLTVT.

Notes on this clonotype: Given a much more abundant clone one base away, this may be a read error. The chain links TRBV12-3 or TRBV12-4 to TRBJ2-7; D uncertain. The CDR3 covers 13 residues. V was clipped by 4 bases and J by 3 bases, with 10 bases between them. The CDR3, as DNA: TGTGCCAGCAGTTCACAGTATTACTACGAGCAGTACTTC. It is translated as CASSSQYYYEQYF.